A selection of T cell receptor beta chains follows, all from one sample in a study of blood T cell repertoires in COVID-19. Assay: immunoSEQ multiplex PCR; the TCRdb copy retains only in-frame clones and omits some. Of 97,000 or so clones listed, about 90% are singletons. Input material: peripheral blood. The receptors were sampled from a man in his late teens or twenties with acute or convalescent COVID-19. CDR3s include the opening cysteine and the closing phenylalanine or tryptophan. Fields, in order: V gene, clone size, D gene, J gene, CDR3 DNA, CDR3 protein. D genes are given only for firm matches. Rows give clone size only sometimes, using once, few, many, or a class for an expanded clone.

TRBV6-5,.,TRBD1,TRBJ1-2,TGTGCCAGCAGTAGGGGGCATGGCTACACCTTC,CASSRGHGYTF
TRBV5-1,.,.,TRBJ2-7,TGCGCCAGCAGAGAGGAACCCTACGAGCAGTACTTC,CASREEPYEQYF
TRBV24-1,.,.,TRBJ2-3,TGTGCCACCAGTGATCCCAGAAGCACAGATACGCAGTATTTT,CATSDPRSTDTQYF
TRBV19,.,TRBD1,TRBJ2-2,TGTGCCAGTAGTACCTCAGGGGGCAAGCCCGGGGAGCTGTTTTTT,CASSTSGGKPGELFF
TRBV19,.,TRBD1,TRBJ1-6,TGTGCCAGTAGTATACAGGCAGGGGGGTCACCCCTCCACTTT,CASSIQAGGSPLHF
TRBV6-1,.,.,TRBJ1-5,TGTGCCAGCAGTGAAGGGGAGTTGGTGACCCAGCATTTT,CASSEGELVTQHF
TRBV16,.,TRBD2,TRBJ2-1,TGTGCCAGCAGCCGCGCCGGGACTAGCGACTCTAATGAGCAGTTCTTC,CASSRAGTSDSNEQFF
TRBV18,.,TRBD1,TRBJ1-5,TGTGCCAGCTCACGCCAACATCGACAGGGAGGAATCGGCAATCAGCCCCAGCATTTT,CASSRQHRQGGIGNQPQHF
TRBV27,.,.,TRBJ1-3,TGTGCCAGCAGTTTACTCCCCCGGGGACTCTCTGGAAACACCATATATTTT,CASSLLPRGLSGNTIYF
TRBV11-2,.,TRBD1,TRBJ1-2,TGTGCCAGCAGCCTAGAGGGGGCTCGCACGCCCTATGGCTACACCTTC,CASSLEGARTPYGYTF
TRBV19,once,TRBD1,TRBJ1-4,TGTGCCAGTAGATTAACAGGGGCCGCAACTAATGAAAAACTGTTTTTT,CASRLTGAATNEKLFF
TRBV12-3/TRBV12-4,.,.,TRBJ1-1,TGTGCCAGCAGACCCTTCGGGGGGACTGAAGCTTTCTTT,CASRPFGGTEAFF
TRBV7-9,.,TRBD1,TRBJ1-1,TGTGCCAGCAGCTCGGACAGGGTGGACACTGAAGCTTTCTTT,CASSSDRVDTEAFF
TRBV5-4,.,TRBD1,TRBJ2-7,TGTGCCAGCAGCTTGGCCCGGACAGGGGGGGGCCCCTACGAGCAGTACTTC,CASSLARTGGGPYEQYF
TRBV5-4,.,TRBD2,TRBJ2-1,TGTGCCAGCAGCTCGGGAGTCGGTAGCGGGAGTAATGAGCAGTTCTTC,CASSSGVGSGSNEQFF
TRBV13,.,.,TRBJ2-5,TGTGCCAGCAGTACGAGGGGGGGAAGTCAAGAGACCCAGTACTTC,CASSTRGGSQETQYF
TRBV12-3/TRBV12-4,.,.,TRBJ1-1,TGTGCCAGCAGTTGGACAAGTAACACTGAAGCTTTCTTT,CASSWTSNTEAFF
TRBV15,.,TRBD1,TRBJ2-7,TGTGCCACCAGCATCCACCCGGGACAGGGGGCGAACGAGCAGTACTTC,CATSIHPGQGANEQYF
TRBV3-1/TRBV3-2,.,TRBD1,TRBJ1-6,TGTGCCAGCAGCCGAGAGGGGGGGACAGGGGGGCCACCCCTCCACTTT,CASSREGGTGGPPLHF
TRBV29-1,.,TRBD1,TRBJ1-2,TGCAGCGCATCCGGACAGGGTTACGGCTACACCTTC,CSASGQGYGYTF
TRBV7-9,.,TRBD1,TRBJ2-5,TGTGCCAGCAGCTTAAGGCAGGGGGTCCGAGAGACCCAGTACTTC,CASSLRQGVRETQYF
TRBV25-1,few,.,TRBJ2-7,TGTGCCAGCAGTGAATCGTGGCAGCAGTACTTC,CASSESWQQYF
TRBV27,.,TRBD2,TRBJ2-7,TGTGCCAGCAGCACTAGCGGGAGTCGGTACGAGCAGTACTTC,CASSTSGSRYEQYF
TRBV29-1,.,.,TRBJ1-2,TGCAGCGTGAGGGCTGCAGGGGTTAGCTATGGCTACACCTTC,CSVRAAGVSYGYTF
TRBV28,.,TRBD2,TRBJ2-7,TGTGCCAGCAGTTTCCCGAATAGCGGGAGAGGAAACGAGCAGTACTTC,CASSFPNSGRGNEQYF
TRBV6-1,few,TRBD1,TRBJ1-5,TGTGCCAGCAGTGCTCTCAGGACAGGGGGAGCGGCAAGCAATCAGCCCCAGCATTTT,CASSALRTGGAASNQPQHF
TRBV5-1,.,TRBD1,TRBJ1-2,TGCGCCAGCAGCTTGGAACCGGGACAGGGGGCGATTGGCTACACCTTC,CASSLEPGQGAIGYTF
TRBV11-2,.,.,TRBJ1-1,TGTGCCAGCAGCTTAGGACAGATGAACACTGAAGCTTTCTTT,CASSLGQMNTEAFF
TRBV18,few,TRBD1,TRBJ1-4,TGTGCCAGCTCATCCGGACAGGGGAATGAAAAACTGTTTTTT,CASSSGQGNEKLFF
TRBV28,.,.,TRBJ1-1,TGTGCCAGCAGTTCCTCTCGACAGAGGAACACTGAAGCTTTCTTT,CASSSSRQRNTEAFF
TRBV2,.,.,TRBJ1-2,TGTGCCAGCAGTGCGTGGACAGACAACTATGGCTACACCTTC,CASSAWTDNYGYTF
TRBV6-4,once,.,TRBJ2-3,TGTGCCAGCAGTGAGGGGCAGGGTGCAGATACGCAGTATTTT,CASSEGQGADTQYF
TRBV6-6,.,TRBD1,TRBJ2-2,TGTGCCAGCTGTCTGGGGACAGGCTACACCGGGGAGCTGTTTTTT,CASCLGTGYTGELFF
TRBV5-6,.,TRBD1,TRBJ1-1,TGTGCCAGCAGCTTGGGGCAGGGGGCGTACACTGAAGCTTTCTTT,CASSLGQGAYTEAFF
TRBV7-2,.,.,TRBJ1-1,TGTGCCAGCAGCTTAGTAGAGAACACTGAAGCTTTCTTT,CASSLVENTEAFF
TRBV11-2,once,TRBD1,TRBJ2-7,TGTGCCAGCAGCTTAGATCGAGGGACAGGGGGCGGCGAGCAGTACTTC,CASSLDRGTGGGEQYF
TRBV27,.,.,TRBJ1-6,TGTGCCAGCAGTTTCTATGCGGGCGGGAGCTCCTATAATTCACCCCTCCACTTT,CASSFYAGGSSYNSPLHF
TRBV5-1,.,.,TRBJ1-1,TGCGCCAGCACCCGAACCGGGTCCGCGGACACTGAAGCTTTCTTT,CASTRTGSADTEAFF
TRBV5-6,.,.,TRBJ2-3,TGTGCCAGCAGGGGGGCAAGTAGCACAGATACGCAGTATTTT,CASRGASSTDTQYF
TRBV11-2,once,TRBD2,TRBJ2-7,TGTGCCAGCAGCTTAGATATGGGGGGGGTCTACGAGCAGTACTTC,CASSLDMGGVYEQYF
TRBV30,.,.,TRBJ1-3,TGTGCCTACAGGGAGTCTGGAAACACCATATATTTT,CAYRESGNTIYF
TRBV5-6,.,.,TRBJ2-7,TGTGCCAGCAGCTCTATCTACAGAATGGCCTACGAGCAGTACTTC,CASSSIYRMAYEQYF
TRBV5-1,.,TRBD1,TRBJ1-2,TGCGCCAGCAGCGTGCGCAGGGTTCGGACAGGGCCCTACTATGGCTACACCTTC,CASSVRRVRTGPYYGYTF
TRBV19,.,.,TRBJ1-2,TGTGCCAGTAGTATCCAGGATAACTATGGCTACACCTTC,CASSIQDNYGYTF
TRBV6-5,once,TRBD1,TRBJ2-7,TGTGCCAGCACCTTGACAGGGGGCGCGGAGCAGTACTTC,CASTLTGGAEQYF
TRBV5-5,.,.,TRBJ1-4,TGTGCCAGCAGCTCTGGACAGAGAGGGGAAGAAAAACTGTTTTTT,CASSSGQRGEEKLFF
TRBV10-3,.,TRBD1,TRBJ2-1,TGTGCCGCCGGGGGGACAGGGATCGATGAGCAGTTCTTC,CAAGGTGIDEQFF
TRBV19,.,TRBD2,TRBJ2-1,TGTGCCAGTAGTCCTAGCGGGAGGACTGGGGAGCAGTTCTTC,CASSPSGRTGEQFF